This T cell receptor (beta chain) was sequenced in a study of CD8 T cells in ankylosing spondylitis. The CDR3 consists of 16 residues. The germline V gene encodes CDR1 MGHRA and CDR2 YSYEKL. With V trimmed by 3 bases and J by 2 bases, 4 bases remained unmatched. TCRdb passed the 5' RACE reads through MiXCR, listing each CDR3 protein once. The sample records approximately 140,000 distinct CDR3 sequences, approximately 17% being singletons. A remark on this clonotype: Antigen unknown.

Study-wide findings and caveats: Within peripheral blood, clones linked to disease were CD8+ and relatively rare. Reported data indicate significant enrichment of disease-linked clones within matched ankylosing spondylitis synovial fluid. Seemingly characteristic of ankylosing spondylitis blood was a TCR beta motif consisting of eight highly homologous variants.

The sample consisted of blood, either unsorted or a sorted T cell fraction (not recorded which). The TCR sequence derives from a male donor with ankylosing spondylitis. The chain joins TRBV4-1 to TRBJ1-5, with TRBD1 matching over 10 bases. The CDR3 protein is CASSQGGTGGNQPQHF. CDR3 nucleotides: TGCGCCAGCAGCCAGGGTGGGACAGGGGGCAATCAGCCCCAGCATTTT.